Given below is one T cell receptor (beta chain) in context. Its cognate antigen is unknown. The repertoire was sequenced with immunoSEQ multiplex PCR; TCRdb's copy has only in-frame clones and lacks some. This sample has around 56,000 clones, with about 80% found just once. This record belongs to a study of OX40 agonist ivuxolimab in advanced cancers. Study summary: Patients received ivuxolimab, an agonistic anti-OX40 (CD134) antibody. Three partial responders included one hepatocellular carcinoma patient and two cutaneous melanoma patients.

The CDR3 spans 14 residues. Trimming removed 6 bases from V and 5 bases from J; junction bases left unmatched: 9. CDR1 is SQVTM and CDR2 is ANQGSEA in the germline V gene. General study results and limits: The authors did not determine the antigen specificity of the expanded peripheral T cells. Within 6 weeks, CD4+ and CD8+ blood T cells expanded clonally at 0.1 to 3.0 mg/kg.

The TCR sequence derives from an adult with an advanced solid tumor such as melanoma, head and neck, liver or kidney cancer. The chain joins TRBV29-1 to TRBJ2-5; 10 positions match TRBD2. Specimen: CD4+ or CD8+ T cells sorted from blood, collected in a trial of the OX40 agonist ivuxolimab. The CDR3 nucleotides are TGCAGCGTCGGGGTAGCGGGAGGAGGTGAGACCCAGTACTTC. Its protein is CSVGVAGGGETQYF.